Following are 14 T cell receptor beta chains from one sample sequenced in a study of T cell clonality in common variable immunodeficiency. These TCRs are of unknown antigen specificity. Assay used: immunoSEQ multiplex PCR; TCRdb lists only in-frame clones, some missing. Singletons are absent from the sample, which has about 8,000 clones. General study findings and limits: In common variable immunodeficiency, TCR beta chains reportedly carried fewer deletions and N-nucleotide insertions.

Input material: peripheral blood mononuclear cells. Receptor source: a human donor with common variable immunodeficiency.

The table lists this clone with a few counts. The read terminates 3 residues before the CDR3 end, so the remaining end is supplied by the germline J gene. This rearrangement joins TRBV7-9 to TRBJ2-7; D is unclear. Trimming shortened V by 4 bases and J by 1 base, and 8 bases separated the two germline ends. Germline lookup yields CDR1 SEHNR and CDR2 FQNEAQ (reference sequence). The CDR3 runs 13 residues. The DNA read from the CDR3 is TGTGCCAGCAGCTCATTGGCATCCTACGAG. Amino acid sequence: CASSSLASYE. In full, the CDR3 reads CASSSLASYEQYF.

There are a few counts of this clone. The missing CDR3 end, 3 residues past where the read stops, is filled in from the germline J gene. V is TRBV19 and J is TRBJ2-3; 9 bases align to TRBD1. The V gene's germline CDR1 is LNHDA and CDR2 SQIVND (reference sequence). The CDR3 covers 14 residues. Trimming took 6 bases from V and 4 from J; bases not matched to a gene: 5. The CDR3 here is CASSRDRESDTQYF. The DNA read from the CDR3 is TGTGCCAGTAGCAGGGACAGGGAATCAGATACG.

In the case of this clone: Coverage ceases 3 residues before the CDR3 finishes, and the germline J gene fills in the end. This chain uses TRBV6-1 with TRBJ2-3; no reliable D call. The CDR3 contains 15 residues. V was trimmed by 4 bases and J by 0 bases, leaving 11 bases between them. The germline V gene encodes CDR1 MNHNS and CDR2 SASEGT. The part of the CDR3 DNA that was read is TGTGCCAGCAGTGTAGACTGGTCTAGCACAGATACG. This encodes CASSVDWSSTDT. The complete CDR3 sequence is CASSVDWSSTDTQYF.

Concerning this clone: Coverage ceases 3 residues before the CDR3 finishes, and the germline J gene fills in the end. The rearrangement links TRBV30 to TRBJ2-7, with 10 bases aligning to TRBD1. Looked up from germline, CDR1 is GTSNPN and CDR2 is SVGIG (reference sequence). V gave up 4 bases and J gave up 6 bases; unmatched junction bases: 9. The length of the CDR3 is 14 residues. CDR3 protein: CAWTSLDRGVEQYF. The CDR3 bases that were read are TGTGCCTGGACCTCACTGGACAGGGGGGTCGAG.

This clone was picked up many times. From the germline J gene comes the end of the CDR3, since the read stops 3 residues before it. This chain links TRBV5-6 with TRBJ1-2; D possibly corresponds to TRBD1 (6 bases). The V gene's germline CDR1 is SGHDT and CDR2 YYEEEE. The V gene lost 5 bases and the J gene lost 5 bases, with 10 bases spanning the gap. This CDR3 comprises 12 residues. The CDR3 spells CASREDRYGYTF. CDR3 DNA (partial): TGTGCCAGCAGGGAGGACAGATATGGC.

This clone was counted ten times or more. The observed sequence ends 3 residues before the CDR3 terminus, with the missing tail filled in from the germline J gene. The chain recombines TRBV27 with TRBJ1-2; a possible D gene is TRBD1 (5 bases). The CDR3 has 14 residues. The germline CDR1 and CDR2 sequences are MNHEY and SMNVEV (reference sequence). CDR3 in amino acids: CASRPSWGVPGYTF. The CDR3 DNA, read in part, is TGTGCCAGCAGACCTTCGTGGGGGGTCCCCGGC.

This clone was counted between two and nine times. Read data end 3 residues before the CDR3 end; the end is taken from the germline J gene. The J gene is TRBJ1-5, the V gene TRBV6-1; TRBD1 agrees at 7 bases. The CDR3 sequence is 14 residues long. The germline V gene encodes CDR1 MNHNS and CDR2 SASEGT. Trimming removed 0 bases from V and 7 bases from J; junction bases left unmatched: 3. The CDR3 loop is CASSEASGGQPQHF. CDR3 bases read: TGTGCCAGCAGTGAAGCCTCAGGGGGGCAGCCC.

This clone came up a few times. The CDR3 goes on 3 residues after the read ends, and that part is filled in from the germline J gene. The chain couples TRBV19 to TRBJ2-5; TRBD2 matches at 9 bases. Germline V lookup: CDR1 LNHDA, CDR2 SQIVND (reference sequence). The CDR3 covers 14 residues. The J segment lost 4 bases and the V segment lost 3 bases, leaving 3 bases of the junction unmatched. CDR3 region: CASSMVSGRETQYF. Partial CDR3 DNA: TGTGCCAGTAGTATGGTTAGCGGGAGAGAGACC. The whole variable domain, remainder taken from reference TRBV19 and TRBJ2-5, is DGGITQSPKYLFRKEGQNVTLSCEQNLNHDAMYWYRQDPGQGLRLIYYSQIVNDFQKGDIAEGYSVSREKKESFPLTVTSAQKNPTAFYLCASSMVSGRETQYFGPGTRLLVL.

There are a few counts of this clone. Incomplete CDR3 DNA: TGTGCCAGTAGTAACACGGGGTATAATGAAAAA. Translating it yields CASSNTGYNEK. The complete CDR3 reads CASSNTGYNEKLFF. This sequence joins TRBV19 and TRBJ1-4; D gene unclear. The read ends 3 residues shy of where the CDR3 ends; the end is completed using the germline J gene. Trimming removed 4 bases from V and 4 bases from J, with 10 bases in between. The germline V gene has CDR1 LNHDA and CDR2 SQIVND (reference sequence). This CDR3 comprises 14 residues. The entire variable domain, with the rest obtained from reference TRBV19 and TRBJ1-4, is as follows: DGGITQSPKYLFRKEGQNVTLSCEQNLNHDAMYWYRQDPGQGLRLIYYSQIVNDFQKGDIAEGYSVSREKKESFPLTVTSAQKNPTAFYLCASSNTGYNEKLFFGSGTQLSVL.

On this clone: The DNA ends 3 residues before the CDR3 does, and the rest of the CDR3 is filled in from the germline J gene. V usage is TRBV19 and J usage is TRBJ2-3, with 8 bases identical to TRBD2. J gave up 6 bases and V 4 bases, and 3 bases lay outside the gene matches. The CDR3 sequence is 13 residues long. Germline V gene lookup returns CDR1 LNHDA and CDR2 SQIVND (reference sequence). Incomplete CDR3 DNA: TGTGCCAGTAGTAGCGGGAGGATCGATACG. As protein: CASSSGRIDT. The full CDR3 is CASSSGRIDTQYF.

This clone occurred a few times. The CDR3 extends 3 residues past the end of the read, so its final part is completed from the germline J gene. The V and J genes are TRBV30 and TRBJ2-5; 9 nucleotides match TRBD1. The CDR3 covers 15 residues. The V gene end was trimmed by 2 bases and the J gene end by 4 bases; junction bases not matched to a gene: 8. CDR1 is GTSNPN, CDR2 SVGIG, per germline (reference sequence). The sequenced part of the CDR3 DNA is TGTGCCTGGAGTCCCCTTTGGACAGGGGCAGAGACC. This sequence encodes CAWSPLWTGAET. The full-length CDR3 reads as CAWSPLWTGAETQYF.

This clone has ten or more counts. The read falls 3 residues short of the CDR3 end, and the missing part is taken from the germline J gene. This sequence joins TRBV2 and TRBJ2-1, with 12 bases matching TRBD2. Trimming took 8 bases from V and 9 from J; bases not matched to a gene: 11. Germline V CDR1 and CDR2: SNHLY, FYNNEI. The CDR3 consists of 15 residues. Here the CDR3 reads CASGFGLAGTSEQFF. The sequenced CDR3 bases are TGTGCCAGCGGCTTTGGACTAGCGGGAACTAGTGAG.

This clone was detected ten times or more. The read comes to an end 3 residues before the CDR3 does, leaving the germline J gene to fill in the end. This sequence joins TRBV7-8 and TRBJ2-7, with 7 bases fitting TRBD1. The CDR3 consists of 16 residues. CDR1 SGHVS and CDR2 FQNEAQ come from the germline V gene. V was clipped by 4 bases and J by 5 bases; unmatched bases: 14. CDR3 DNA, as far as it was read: TGTGCCAGCAGCTCCAGGGCGACAGGGAATGTGCACGAG. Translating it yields CASSSRATGNVHE. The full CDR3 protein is CASSSRATGNVHEQYF.

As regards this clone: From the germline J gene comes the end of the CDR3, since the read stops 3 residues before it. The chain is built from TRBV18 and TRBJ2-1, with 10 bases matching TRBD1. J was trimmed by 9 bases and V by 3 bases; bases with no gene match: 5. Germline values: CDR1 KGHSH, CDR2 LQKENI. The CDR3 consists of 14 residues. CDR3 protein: CASSPGQGVGEQFF. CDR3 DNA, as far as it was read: TGTGCCAGCTCACCCGGACAGGGGGTAGGTGAG.